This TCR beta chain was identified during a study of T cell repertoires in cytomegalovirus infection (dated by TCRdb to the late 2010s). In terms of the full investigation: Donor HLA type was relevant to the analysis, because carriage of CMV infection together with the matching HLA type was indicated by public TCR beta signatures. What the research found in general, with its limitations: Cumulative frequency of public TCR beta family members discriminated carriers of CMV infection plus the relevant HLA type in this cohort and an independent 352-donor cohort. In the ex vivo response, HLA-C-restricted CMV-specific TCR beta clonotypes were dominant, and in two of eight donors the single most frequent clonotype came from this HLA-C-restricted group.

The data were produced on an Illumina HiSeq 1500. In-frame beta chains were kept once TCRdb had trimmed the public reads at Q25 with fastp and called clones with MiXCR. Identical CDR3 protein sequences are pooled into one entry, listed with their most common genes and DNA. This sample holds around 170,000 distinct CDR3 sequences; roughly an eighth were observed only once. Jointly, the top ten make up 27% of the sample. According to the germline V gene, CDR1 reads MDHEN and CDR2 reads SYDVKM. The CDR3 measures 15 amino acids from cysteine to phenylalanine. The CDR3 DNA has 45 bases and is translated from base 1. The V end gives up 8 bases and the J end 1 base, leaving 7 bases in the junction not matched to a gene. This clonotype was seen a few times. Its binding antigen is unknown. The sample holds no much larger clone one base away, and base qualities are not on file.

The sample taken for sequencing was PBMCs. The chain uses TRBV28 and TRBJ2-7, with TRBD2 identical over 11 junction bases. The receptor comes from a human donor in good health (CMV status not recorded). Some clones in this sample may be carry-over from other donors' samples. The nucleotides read TGTGCCAGCGTAATAGCGGGAGGGTCATCCTACGAGCAGTACTTC. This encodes CASVIAGGSSYEQYF.